This TCR beta chain appears in the sequencing data of a study of blood T cell repertoires in COVID-19 (TCRdb year 2020). A note on the overall study: Samples from collaborators originated in the United States, Italy and Spain and spanned both the acute and convalescent phases of COVID-19. The prospective study material was composed of cDNA or gDNA derived from T cells, B-cell-depleted T cells, or PBMCs. Subjects who had been exposed to COVID-19, were actively infected with it, or had recovered from it provided the deeply sampled blood TCRbeta repertoires that made up the dataset. The repertoires were made available in a free public database intended to serve as a resource for research on the immune response to SARS-CoV-2. The samples were drawn from the first 160 participants of the ongoing ImmuneRACE study and from 1,200 or so subjects provided by 6 global collaborators. A de-identified subject ID, COVID-19 status, age in years and sex were almost always included in the sample metadata. Where available, HLA class I and class II types were taken from metadata supplied by the sample provider and were not determined by assay-based typing.

Findings and caveats that apply to the study as a whole: How much clinical and demographic metadata was included differed by source and by participant, and the metadata was provided uncurated.

One collaborating source in Seattle enrolled patients during active infection and followed them longitudinally through the course of disease. Each collaborating institution followed its own protocols to collect whole blood in K2EDTA tubes. For TCRbeta analysis, collaborator samples were shipped as frozen whole blood, as isolated PBMCs, or as DNA extracted from either sample type. On this clone: The specificity of this receptor is unknown. The input lacks base qualities; no much larger clone sits a single base away. The sample holds other DNA sequences that translate to the same CDR3.

The junction carries 11 bases between V and J, which are trimmed by 0 bases and 5 bases respectively. CDR1 and CDR2 (SGHRS, YFSETQ) derive from the germline V gene. From its cysteine to its phenylalanine, the CDR3 spans 14 amino acids. The entry retains the CDR3 DNA only, 42 bases that are in frame from base 1. TCRbeta CDR3 regions were amplified from genomic DNA by means of the immunoSEQ Assay, a bias-controlled multiplex PCR. Concerning the study's data processing: Within the assay, amplification of reference gene primers was used to estimate how many nucleated cells each sample contained. Sequence reads were collapsed and filtered to measure the absolute abundance of every unique TCRbeta CDR3 rearrangement. Productive Simpson clonality was computed per sample as the square root of Simpson's diversity index over productive rearrangements. This immuneACCESS table, as held by TCRdb, lists in-frame sequences with V and J called but not all clones. Of the missing ones, under half trace to an unresolved V gene in checked studies; the others have no known cause. V, J and clone size are taken as reported in that table, and D and trimming were inferred from the DNA itself. Here the sample has approximately 25,000 clones; under 85% occur a single time. The ten most abundant clones make up around 7% of the sample.

This receptor was obtained from a man aged 45-65 years with COVID-19, enrolled during active disease. The sequenced sample consisted of peripheral blood. The sequence joins TRBV5-1 to TRBJ1-2; a weak D assignment points to TRBD1 (6 bases agree). The CDR3 here reads CASSLVGGRYGYTF. The bases are TGCGCCAGCAGCTTGGTGGGGGGGCGGTATGGCTACACCTTC.